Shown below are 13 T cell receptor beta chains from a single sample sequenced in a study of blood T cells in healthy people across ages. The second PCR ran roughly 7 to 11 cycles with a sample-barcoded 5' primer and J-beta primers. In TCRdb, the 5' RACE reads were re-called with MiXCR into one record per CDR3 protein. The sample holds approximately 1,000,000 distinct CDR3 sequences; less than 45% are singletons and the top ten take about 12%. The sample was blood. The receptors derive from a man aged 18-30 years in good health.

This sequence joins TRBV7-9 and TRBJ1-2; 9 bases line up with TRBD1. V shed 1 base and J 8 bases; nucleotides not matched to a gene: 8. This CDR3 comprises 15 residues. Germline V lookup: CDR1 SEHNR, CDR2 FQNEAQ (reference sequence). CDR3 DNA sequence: TGTGCCAGCAGCTTAGGTGCCGGGACAGGGAAGGGCTACACCTTC. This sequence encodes CASSLGAGTGKGYTF.

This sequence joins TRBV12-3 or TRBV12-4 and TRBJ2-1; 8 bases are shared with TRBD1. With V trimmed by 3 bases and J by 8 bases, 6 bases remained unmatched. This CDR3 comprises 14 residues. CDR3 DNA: TGTGCCAGCAGTTTGGACAGGGTTATCCATGAGCAGTTCTTC. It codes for CASSLDRVIHEQFF.

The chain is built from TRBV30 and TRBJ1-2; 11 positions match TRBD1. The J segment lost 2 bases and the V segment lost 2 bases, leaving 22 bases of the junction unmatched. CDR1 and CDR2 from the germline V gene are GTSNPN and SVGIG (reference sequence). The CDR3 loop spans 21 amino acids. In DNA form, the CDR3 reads TGTGCCTGGAGTCTCCATGCGAAACCTAGGACAGGGGGCGAAGAGAACTATGGCTACACCTTC. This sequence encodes CAWSLHAKPRTGGEENYGYTF.

CDR3 sequence (DNA): TGCAGCGTCATGGACTCCCTTGGAGGTACTGAAGCTTTCTTT. Its translation is CSVMDSLGGTEAFF. The chain uses TRBV29-1 and TRBJ1-1; D is ambiguous. V gave up 6 bases and J gave up 5 bases, with 19 bases separating them. The CDR3 length is 14 residues. Germline V CDR1 and CDR2: SQVTM, ANQGSEA.

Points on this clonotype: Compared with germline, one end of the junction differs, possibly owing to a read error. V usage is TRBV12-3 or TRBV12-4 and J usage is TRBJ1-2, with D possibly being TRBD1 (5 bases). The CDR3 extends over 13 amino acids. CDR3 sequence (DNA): TGTGCCAGCGGTTTGGGGGTTTGGAGTGGCTACACCTTC. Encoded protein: CASGLGVWSGYTF.

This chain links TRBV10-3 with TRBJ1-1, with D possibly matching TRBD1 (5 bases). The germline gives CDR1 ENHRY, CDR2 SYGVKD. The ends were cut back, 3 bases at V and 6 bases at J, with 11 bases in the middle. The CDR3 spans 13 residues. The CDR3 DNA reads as TGTGCCATCAGTGACAGGGTTACCGCTGAAGCTTTCTTT. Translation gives CAISDRVTAEAFF.

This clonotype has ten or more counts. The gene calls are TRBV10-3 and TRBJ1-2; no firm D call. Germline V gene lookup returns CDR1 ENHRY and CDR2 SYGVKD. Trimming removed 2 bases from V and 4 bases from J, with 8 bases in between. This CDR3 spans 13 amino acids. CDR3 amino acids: CAISERTVYGYTF. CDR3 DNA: TGTGCCATCAGTGAGAGAACAGTCTATGGCTACACCTTC.

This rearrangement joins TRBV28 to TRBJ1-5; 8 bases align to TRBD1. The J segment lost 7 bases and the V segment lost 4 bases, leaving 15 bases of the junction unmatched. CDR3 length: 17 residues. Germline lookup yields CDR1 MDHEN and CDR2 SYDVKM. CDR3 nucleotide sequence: TGTGCCAGCAGTTCCCGGACCGGGACAGGTTTGGGCCAGCCCCAGCATTTT. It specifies CASSSRTGTGLGQPQHF.

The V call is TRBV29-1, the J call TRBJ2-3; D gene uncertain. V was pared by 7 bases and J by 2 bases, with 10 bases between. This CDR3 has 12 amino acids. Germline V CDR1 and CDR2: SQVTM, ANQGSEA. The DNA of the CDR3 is TGCAGCGGCTCTCGGGTCACAGATACGCAGTATTTT. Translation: CSGSRVTDTQYF.

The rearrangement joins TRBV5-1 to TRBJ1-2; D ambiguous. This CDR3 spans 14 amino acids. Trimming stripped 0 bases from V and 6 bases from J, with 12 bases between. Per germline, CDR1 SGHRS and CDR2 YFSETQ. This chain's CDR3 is CASSLEGAGNGYTF. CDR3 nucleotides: TGCGCCAGCAGCTTGGAAGGTGCGGGTAATGGCTACACCTTC. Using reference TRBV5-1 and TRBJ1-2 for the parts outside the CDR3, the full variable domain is KAGVTQTPRYLIKTRGQQVTLSCSPISGHRSVSWYQQTPGQGLQFLFEYFSETQRNKGNFPGRFSGRQFSNSRSEMNVSTLELGDSALYLCASSLEGAGNGYTFGSGTRLTVV.

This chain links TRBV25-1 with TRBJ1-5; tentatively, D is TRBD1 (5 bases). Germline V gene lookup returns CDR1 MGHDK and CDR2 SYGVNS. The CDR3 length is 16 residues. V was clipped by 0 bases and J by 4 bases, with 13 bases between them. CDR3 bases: TGTGCCAGCAGTGAATATGATGGGACGGATAATCAGCCCCAGCATTTT. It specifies CASSEYDGTDNQPQHF.

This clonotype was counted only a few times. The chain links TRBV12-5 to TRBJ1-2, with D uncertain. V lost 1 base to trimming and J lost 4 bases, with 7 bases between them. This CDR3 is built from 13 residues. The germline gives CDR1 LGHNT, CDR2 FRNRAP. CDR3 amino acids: CASGLGSFYGYTF. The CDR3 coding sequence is TGTGCTAGTGGTTTGGGCAGTTTCTATGGCTACACCTTC.

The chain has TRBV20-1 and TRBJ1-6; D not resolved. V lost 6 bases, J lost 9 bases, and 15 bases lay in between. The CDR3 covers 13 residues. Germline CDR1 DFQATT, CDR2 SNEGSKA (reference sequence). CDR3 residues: CSALGTASSPLHF. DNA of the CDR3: TGCAGTGCCCTGGGAACGGCGAGTTCACCCCTCCACTTT.